This T cell receptor beta chain stems from a study of T-cell reconstitution after alpha-beta-depleted transplantation in children. This clonotype has only a few counts. V was shortened by 5 bases and J by 2 bases, with 23 bases between the two germline ends. This CDR3 spans 18 amino acids. Germline V lookup: CDR1 SGHAT, CDR2 FQDESV (reference sequence). For TCRbeta, the library was prepared with unique molecular identifiers. MiXCR was run by TCRdb on the PCR reads, yielding one entry per CDR3 protein. The sample records approximately 640,000 distinct CDR3 sequences, approximately 15% being singletons.

The rearrangement joins TRBV11-1 to TRBJ2-3, with D possibly being TRBD1 (5 bases). The clonotype was recovered from a human donor who donated a stem cell graft to a child with acute myeloid leukemia. Specimen: PBMCs from the stem cell graft donor, collected from the stem cell graft. The DNA for the CDR3 is TGTGCCAGCAGCCAGACAGTCTCTCGCAACCGTAACACAGATACGCAGTATTTT. Residues: CASSQTVSRNRNTDTQYF.